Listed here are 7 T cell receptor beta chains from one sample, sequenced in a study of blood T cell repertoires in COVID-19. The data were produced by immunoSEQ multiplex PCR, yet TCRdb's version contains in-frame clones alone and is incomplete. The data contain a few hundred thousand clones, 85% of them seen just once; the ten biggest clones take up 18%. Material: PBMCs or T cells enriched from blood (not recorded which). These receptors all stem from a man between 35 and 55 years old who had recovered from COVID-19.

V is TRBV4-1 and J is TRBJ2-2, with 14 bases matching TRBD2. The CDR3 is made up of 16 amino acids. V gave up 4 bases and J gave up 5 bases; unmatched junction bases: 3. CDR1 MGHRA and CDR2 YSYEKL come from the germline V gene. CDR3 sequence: CASSRGLAGVTGELFF. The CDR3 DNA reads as TGCGCCAGCAGCCGGGGACTAGCGGGAGTGACCGGGGAGCTGTTTTTT.

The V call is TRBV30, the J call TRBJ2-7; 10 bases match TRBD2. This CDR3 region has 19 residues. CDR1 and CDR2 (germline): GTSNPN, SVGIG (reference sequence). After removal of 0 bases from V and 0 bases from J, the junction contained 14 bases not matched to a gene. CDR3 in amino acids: CAWSVRKGSGRGNSYEQYF. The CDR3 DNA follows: TGTGCCTGGAGTGTACGAAAGGGAAGCGGGAGGGGTAACTCCTACGAGCAGTACTTC. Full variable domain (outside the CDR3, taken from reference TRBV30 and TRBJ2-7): SQTIHQWPATLVQPVGSPLSLECTVEGTSNPNLYWYRQAAGRGLQLLFYSVGIGQISSEVPQNLSASRPQDRQFILSSKKLLLSDSGFYLCAWSVRKGSGRGNSYEQYFGPGTRLTVT.

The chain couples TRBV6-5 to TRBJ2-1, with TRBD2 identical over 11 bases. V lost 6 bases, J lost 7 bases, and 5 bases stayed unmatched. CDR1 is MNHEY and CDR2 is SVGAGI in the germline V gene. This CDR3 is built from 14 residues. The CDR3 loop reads CASRTSGNLNEQFF. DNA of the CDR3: TGTGCCAGCAGGACTAGCGGGAATTTAAATGAGCAGTTCTTC.

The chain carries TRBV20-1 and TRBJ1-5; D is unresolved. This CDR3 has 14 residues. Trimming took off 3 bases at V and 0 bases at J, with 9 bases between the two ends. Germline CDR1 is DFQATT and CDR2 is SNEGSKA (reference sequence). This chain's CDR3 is CSASAINSNQPQHF. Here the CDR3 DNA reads TGCAGTGCTAGTGCTATAAATAGCAATCAGCCCCAGCATTTT.

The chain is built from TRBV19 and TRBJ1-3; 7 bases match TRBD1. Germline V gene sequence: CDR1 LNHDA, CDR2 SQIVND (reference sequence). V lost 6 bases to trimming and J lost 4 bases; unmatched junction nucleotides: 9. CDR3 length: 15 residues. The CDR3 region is CASSPDRAAGNTIYF. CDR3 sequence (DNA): TGTGCCAGTAGCCCAGACAGGGCAGCAGGAAACACCATATATTTT.

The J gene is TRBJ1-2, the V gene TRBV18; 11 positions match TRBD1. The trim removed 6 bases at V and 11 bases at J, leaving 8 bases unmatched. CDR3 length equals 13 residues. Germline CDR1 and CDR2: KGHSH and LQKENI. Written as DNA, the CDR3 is TGTGCCAGCTCCCTCGGACAGGGGGCTTGGTACACCTTC. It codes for CASSLGQGAWYTF.

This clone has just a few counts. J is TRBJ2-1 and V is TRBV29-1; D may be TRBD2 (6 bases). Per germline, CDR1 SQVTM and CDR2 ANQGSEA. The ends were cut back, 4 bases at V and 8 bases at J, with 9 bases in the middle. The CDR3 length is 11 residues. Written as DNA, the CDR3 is TGCAGCGTTGCGCGGGAATATGAGCAGTTCTTC. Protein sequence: CSVAREYEQFF.